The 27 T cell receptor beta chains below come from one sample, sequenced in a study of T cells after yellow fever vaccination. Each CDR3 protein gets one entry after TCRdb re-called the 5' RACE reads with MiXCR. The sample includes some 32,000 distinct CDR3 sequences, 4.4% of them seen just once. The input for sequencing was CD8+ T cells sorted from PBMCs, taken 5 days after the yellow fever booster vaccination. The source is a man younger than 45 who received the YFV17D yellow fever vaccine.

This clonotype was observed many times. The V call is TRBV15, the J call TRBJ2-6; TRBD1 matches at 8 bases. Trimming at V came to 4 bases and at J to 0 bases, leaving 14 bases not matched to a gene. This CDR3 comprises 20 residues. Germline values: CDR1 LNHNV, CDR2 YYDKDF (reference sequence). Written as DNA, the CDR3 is TGTGCCACCAGCATTTTTCCGGGACAGGAGAAGTTCTCTGGGGCCAACGTCCTGACTTTC. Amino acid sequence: CATSIFPGQEKFSGANVLTF.

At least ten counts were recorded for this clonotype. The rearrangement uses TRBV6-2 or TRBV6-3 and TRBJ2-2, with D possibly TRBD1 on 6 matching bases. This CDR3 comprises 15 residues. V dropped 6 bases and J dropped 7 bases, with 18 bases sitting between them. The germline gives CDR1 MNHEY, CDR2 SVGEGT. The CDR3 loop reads CASSWGLVIGGELFF. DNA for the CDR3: TGTGCCAGCAGCTGGGGGCTAGTAATTGGCGGGGAGCTGTTTTTT.

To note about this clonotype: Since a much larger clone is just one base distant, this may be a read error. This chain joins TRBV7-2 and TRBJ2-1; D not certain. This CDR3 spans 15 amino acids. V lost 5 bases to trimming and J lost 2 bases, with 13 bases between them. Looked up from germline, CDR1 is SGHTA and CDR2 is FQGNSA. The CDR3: CASSLIESTYNEQFF. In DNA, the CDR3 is TGTGCCAGCAGCCTTATCGAGAGCACCTACAATGAGCAGTTCTTC.

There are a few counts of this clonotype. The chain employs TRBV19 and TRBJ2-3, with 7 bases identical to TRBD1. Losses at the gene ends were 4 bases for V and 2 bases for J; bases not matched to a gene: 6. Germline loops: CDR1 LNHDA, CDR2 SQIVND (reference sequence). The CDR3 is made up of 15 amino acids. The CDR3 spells CASSTEQGITDTQYF. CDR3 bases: TGTGCCAGTAGTACCGAACAGGGGATCACAGATACGCAGTATTTT.

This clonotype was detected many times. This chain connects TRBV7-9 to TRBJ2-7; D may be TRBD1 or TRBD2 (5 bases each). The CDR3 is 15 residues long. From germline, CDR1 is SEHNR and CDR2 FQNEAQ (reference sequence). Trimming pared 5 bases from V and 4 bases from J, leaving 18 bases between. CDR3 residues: CASSGLGERGYEQYF. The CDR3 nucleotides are TGTGCCAGCAGCGGGCTAGGGGAACGCGGGTACGAGCAGTACTTC.

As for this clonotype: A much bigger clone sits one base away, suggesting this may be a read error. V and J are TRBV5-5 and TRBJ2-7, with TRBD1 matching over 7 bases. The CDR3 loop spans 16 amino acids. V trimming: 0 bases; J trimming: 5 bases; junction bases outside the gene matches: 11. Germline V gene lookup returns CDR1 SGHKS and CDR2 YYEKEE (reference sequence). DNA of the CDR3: TGTGCCAGCAGCTTGGTGGGGACAGAGGGCAGGGACGAGCAGTACTTC. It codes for CASSLVGTEGRDEQYF.

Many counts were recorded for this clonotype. In nucleotides, the CDR3 is TGTGCCACCAGCGGACAGGGGCCAAACTCCTACGAGCAGTACTTC. This encodes CATSGQGPNSYEQYF. This rearrangement joins TRBV27 to TRBJ2-7; 9 bases agree with TRBD1. J lost 0 bases, V lost 10 bases, and 10 bases had no gene match. The germline CDR1 and CDR2 sequences are MNHEY and SMNVEV (reference sequence). The CDR3 runs to 15 residues.

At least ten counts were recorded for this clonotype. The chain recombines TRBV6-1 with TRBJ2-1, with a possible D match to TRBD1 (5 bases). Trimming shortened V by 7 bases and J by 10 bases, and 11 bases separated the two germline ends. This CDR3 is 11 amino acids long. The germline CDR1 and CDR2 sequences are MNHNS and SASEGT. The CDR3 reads CASMDTEEQFF. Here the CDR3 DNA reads TGTGCCAGCATGGACACTGAAGAGCAGTTCTTC.

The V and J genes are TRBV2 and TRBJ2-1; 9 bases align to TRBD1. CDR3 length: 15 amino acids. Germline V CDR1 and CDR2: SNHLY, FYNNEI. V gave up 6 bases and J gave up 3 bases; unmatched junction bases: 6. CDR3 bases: TGTGCCAGCAGGGACCCGGGACAGGGCTACAATGAGCAGTTCTTC. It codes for CASRDPGQGYNEQFF.

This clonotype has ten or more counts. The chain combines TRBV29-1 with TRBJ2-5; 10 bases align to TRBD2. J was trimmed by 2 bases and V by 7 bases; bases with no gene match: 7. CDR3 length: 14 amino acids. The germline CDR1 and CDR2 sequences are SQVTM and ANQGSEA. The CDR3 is CSAELAGYQETQYF. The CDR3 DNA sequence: TGCAGCGCGGAACTAGCGGGATATCAAGAGACCCAGTACTTC. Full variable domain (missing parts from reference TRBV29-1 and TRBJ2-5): SAVISQKPSRDICQRGTSLTIQCQVDSQVTMMFWYRQQPGQSLTLIATANQGSEATYESGFVIDKFPISRPNLTFSTLTVSNMSPEDSSIYLCSAELAGYQETQYFGPGTRLLVL.

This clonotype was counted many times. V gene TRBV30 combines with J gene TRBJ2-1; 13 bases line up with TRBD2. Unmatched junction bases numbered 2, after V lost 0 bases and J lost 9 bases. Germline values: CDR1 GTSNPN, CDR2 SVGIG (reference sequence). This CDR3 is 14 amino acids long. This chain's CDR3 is CAWSVGLAGAEQFF. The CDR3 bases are TGTGCCTGGAGTGTAGGACTAGCGGGAGCTGAGCAGTTCTTC.

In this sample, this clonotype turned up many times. The CDR3 DNA sequence: TGCGCCAGCAGCCCGGGGACCGCATCTGGGGGCTACACCTTC. It codes for CASSPGTASGGYTF. The rearrangement uses TRBV5-1 and TRBJ1-2; D possibly corresponds to TRBD1 (5 bases). V shed 4 bases and J shed 8 bases, with 18 bases lying between them. The germline CDR1 and CDR2 sequences are SGHRS and YFSETQ. The CDR3 extends over 14 amino acids.

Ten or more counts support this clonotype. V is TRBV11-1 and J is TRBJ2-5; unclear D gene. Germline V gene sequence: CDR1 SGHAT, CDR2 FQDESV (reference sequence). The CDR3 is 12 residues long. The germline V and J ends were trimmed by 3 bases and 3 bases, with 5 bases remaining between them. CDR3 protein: CASSLIEETQYF. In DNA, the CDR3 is TGTGCCAGCAGCTTGATAGAAGAGACCCAGTACTTC.

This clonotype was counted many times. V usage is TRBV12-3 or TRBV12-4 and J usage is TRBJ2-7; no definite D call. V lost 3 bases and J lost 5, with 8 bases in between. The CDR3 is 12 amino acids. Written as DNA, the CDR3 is TGTGCCAGCAGTTTTCAGGTGAACGAGCAGTACTTC. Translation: CASSFQVNEQYF.

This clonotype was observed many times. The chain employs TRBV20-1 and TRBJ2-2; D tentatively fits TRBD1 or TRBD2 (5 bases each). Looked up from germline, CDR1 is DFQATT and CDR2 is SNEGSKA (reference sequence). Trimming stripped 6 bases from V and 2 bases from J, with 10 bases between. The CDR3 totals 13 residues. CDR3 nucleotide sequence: TGCAGTGCGGCCGGGACCAACACCGGGGAGCTGTTTTTT. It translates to CSAAGTNTGELFF.

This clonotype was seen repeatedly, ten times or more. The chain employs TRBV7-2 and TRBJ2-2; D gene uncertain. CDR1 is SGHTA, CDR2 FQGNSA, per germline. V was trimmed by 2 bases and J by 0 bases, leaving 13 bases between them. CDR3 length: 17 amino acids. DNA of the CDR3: TGTGCCAGCAGCTTATTTGACCCCTACGCGAACACCGGGGAGCTGTTTTTT. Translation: CASSLFDPYANTGELFF.

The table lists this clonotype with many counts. The CDR3 region has the DNA TGTGCCAGCAGTTCGGCGGGGGAGCAGTTCTTC. Encoded protein: CASSSAGEQFF. V gene TRBV6-2 or TRBV6-3 combines with J gene TRBJ2-1; D might be TRBD2 (6 bases). This CDR3 spans 11 amino acids. Germline V CDR1 and CDR2: MNHEY, SVGEGT. Trimming left V 4 bases short and J 10 bases short, with 8 bases between.

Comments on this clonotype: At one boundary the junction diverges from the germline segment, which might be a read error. CDR3 nucleotides: TGTGCCAGCGGTTTATACGGGGGAGGATTTCGACTAGCGGCCTATGAGCAGTTCTTC. It translates to CASGLYGGGFRLAAYEQFF. This chain connects TRBV27 to TRBJ2-1, with TRBD2 identical over 9 bases. Germline V gene sequence: CDR1 MNHEY, CDR2 SMNVEV (reference sequence). The CDR3 sequence is 19 residues long.

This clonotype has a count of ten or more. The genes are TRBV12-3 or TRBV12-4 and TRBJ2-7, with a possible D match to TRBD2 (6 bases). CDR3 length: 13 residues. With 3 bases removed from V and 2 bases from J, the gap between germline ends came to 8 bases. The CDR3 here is CASSFGGPYEQYF. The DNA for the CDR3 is TGTGCCAGCAGTTTCGGAGGGCCCTACGAGCAGTACTTC.

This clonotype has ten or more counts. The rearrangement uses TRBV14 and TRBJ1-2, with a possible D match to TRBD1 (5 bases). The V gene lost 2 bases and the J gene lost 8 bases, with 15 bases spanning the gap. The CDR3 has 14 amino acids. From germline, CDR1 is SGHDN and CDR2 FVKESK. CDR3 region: CASSQTGTLVGYTF. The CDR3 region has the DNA TGTGCCAGCAGCCAAACTGGGACCTTAGTCGGCTACACCTTC. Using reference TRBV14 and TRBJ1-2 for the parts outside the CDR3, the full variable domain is EAGVTQFPSHSVIEKGQTVTLRCDPISGHDNLYWYRRVMGKEIKFLLHFVKESKQDESGMPNNRFLAERTGGTYSTLKVQPAELEDSGVYFCASSQTGTLVGYTFGSGTRLTVV.

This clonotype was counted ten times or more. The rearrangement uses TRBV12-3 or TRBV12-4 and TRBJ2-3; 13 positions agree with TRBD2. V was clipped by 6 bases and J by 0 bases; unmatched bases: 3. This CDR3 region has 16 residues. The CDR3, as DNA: TGTGCCAGCAGCACGACTAGCGGGGGGAGCACAGATACGCAGTATTTT. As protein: CASSTTSGGSTDTQYF.

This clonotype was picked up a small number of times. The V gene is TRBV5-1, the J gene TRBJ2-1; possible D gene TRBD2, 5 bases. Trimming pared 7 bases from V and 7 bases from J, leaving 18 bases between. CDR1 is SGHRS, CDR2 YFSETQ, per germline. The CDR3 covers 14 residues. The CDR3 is CASLGSGSGNEQFF. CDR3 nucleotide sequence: TGCGCCAGCCTGGGGTCGGGGTCGGGGAATGAGCAGTTCTTC.

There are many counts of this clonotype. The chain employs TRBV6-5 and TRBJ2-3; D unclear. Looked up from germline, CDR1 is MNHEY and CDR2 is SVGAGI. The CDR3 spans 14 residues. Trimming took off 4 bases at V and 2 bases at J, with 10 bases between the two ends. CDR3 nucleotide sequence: TGTGCCAGCAGTTCGTCTAGGGTCACAGATACGCAGTATTTT. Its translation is CASSSSRVTDTQYF.

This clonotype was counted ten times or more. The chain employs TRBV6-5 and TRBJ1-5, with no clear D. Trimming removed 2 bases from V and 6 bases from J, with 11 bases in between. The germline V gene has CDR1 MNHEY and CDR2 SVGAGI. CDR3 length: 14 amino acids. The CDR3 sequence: CASSYAGVGQPQHF. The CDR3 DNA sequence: TGTGCCAGCAGTTACGCAGGAGTGGGTCAGCCCCAGCATTTT.

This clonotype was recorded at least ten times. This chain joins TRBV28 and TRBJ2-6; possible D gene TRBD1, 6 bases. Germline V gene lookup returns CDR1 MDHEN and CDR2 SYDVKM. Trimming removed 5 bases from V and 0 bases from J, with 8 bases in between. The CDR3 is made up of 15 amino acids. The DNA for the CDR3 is TGTGCCAGCAGTCCAGGGGACTCTGGGGCCAACGTCCTGACTTTC. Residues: CASSPGDSGANVLTF. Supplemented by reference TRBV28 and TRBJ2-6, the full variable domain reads DVKVTQSSRYLVKRTGEKVFLECVQDMDHENMFWYRQDPGLGLRLIYFSYDVKMKEKGDIPEGYSVSREKKERFSLILESASTNQTSMYLCASSPGDSGANVLTFGAGSRLTVL.

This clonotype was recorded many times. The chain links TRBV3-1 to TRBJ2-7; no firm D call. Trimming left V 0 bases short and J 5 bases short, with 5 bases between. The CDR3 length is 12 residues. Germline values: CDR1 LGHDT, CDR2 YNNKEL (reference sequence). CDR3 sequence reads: CASSQDPDEQYF. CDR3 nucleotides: TGTGCCAGCAGCCAAGACCCTGACGAGCAGTACTTC.

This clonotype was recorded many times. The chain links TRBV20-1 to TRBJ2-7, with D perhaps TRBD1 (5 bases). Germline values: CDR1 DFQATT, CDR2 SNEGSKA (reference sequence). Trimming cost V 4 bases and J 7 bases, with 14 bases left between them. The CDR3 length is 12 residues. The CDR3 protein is CSAKGISVEQYF. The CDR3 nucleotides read TGCAGTGCTAAGGGGATATCGGTTGAGCAGTACTTC.